This passage covers 15 T cell receptor beta chains from one sample sequenced in a study of T cells in localized non-small cell lung cancer. This table comes from immunoSEQ multiplex PCR, and its TCRdb copy is limited to in-frame clones, with some not included. This table holds some 11,000 clones, approximately 82% found once. The sample was peripheral blood, taken before any cancer treatment. These receptors all come from a male donor at least 60 years old with stage I lung adenocarcinoma.

The chain couples TRBV30 to TRBJ1-5, with no clear D. Germline CDR1 and CDR2: GTSNPN and SVGIG (reference sequence). This CDR3 has 15 amino acids. The ends were cut back, 0 bases at V and 5 bases at J, with 14 bases in the middle. The CDR3 here is CAWSVQSGYHQPQHF. The CDR3 nucleotides read TGTGCCTGGAGTGTACAAAGTGGTTACCATCAGCCCCAGCATTTT.

The V gene is TRBV29-1, the J gene TRBJ1-2; D gene uncertain. CDR3 length: 12 amino acids. The ends were cut back, 7 bases at V and 10 bases at J, with 19 bases in the middle. Germline V gene sequence: CDR1 SQVTM, CDR2 ANQGSEA. CDR3 protein: CSATFGREPYTF. CDR3 DNA: TGCAGCGCCACCTTTGGGAGGGAGCCCTACACCTTC.

The J gene is TRBJ1-2, the V gene TRBV6-5; the D is unclear. The length of the CDR3 is 11 residues. V was trimmed by 2 bases and J by 4 bases, leaving 2 bases between them. Germline CDR1 reads MNHEY; CDR2 reads SVGAGI. In nucleotides, the CDR3 is TGTGCCAGCAGTTACAGCTATGGCTACACCTTC. Translated: CASSYSYGYTF.

This chain links TRBV18 with TRBJ2-1; 11 nucleotides agree with TRBD2. CDR1 and CDR2 (germline): KGHSH, LQKENI. CDR3 length: 15 residues. Trimming took 6 bases from V and 2 from J; bases not matched to a gene: 3. The CDR3 DNA follows: TGTGCCAGCTCGCCGGGACTAGCGGCCTACAATGAGCAGTTCTTC. Protein: CASSPGLAAYNEQFF. The whole variable domain, filled in from reference TRBV18 and TRBJ2-1, reads NAGVMQNPRHLVRRRGQEARLRCSPMKGHSHVYWYRQLPEEGLKFMVYLQKENIIDESGMPKERFSAEFPKEGPSILRIQQVVRGDSAAYFCASSPGLAAYNEQFFGPGTRLTVL.

The CDR3 protein is CASSLLQEPNYGYTF. In DNA, the CDR3 is TGTGCCAGCAGTTTACTACAGGAGCCTAACTATGGCTACACCTTC. The J gene is TRBJ1-2, the V gene TRBV27; D is perhaps TRBD1 (5 bases). The CDR3 runs to 15 residues. The germline V gene has CDR1 MNHEY and CDR2 SMNVEV (reference sequence). V was clipped by 2 bases and J by 0 bases, with 10 bases between them.

By proportion, this clone is medium-sized. One end of the junction does not line up with germline, which may come from a read error. J is TRBJ1-1 and V is TRBV19, with a possible D match to TRBD1 (6 bases). This CDR3 is 13 amino acids long. Germline CDR1 LNHDA, CDR2 SQIVND (reference sequence). The CDR3 coding sequence is TGTGCCAGTAGCGAAAACTACAGGGCTGACGCTTTCTTT. Protein: CASSENYRADAFF.

V usage is TRBV9 and J usage is TRBJ1-3; D perhaps matches TRBD1 (5 bases). In germline, CDR1 is SGDLS, CDR2 YYNGEE. The CDR3 consists of 15 residues. The V end was cut by 3 bases, the J end by 0 bases, with 10 bases between. CDR3 in amino acids: CASSELDSSGNTIYF. In nucleotides, the CDR3 is TGTGCCAGCAGCGAACTAGACAGCTCTGGAAACACCATATATTTT.

The V and J genes are TRBV7-2 and TRBJ2-3, with D possibly matching TRBD1 (5 bases). CDR3 size: 14 residues. The V gene lost 5 bases and the J gene lost 3 bases, with 12 bases spanning the gap. Germline V gene lookup returns CDR1 SGHTA and CDR2 FQGNSA. CDR3 protein: CASSLAGLTDTQYF. Written as DNA, the CDR3 is TGTGCCAGCAGCCTTGCAGGGTTGACAGATACGCAGTATTTT.

V and J are TRBV18 and TRBJ1-1, with a tentative D call TRBD1 (6 bases). Germline assignment: CDR1 KGHSH and CDR2 LQKENI. With 4 bases removed from V and 0 bases from J, the gap between germline ends came to 15 bases. The length of the CDR3 is 16 residues. The CDR3 nucleotides read TGTGCCAGCTCACGAATCGACGGACAGTTGAACACTGAAGCTTTCTTT. Translated: CASSRIDGQLNTEAFF.

This clone was seen only once. J is TRBJ1-3 and V is TRBV6-6; D is unclear. This CDR3 comprises 13 residues. V shed 6 bases and J shed 2 bases, with 8 bases lying between them. Germline lookup yields CDR1 MNHNY and CDR2 SVGAGI (reference sequence). The CDR3: CASRREAGNTIYF. The CDR3 DNA reads as TGTGCCAGCAGGAGGGAAGCTGGAAACACCATATATTTT.

Notes on this clone: The junction departs from the called germline gene at one end, perhaps through a read error. V is TRBV7-8 and J is TRBJ1-1; TRBD1 might be the D (5 bases). The germline gives CDR1 SGHVS, CDR2 FQNEAQ. The CDR3 extends over 14 amino acids. CDR3: CASSWGRMNIEAFF. The CDR3 DNA reads as TGTGCCAGCAGCTGGGGACGGATGAACATTGAAGCTTTCTTT.

About this clone itself: The conserved closing phenylalanine or tryptophan is absent in this CDR3, likely reflecting a read error. No DNA is shown, since the ends of the CDR3 on it are uncertain; the CDR3 is the one TCRdb lists. This sequence joins TRBV28 and TRBJ1-3. Germline V lookup: CDR1 MDHEN, CDR2 SYDVKM. The CDR3 spans 8 residues, counting both ends. CDR3 in amino acids: CASRAPPP.

This chain uses TRBV14 with TRBJ2-7; D is unresolved. CDR3 length equals 10 residues. V lost 8 bases and J 7 bases, leaving 9 bases between the germline ends. Germline CDR1 reads SGHDN; CDR2 reads FVKESK. CDR3 nucleotides: TGTGCCAGCCGGGTGTGGGAGCAGTACTTC. Translating it yields CASRVWEQYF.

A remark on this clone: At one end, the junction sequence differs from germline, possibly due to a read error. The gene calls are TRBV9 and TRBJ2-3, with D hard to call. This CDR3 comprises 13 residues. Germline V gene data show CDR1 as SGDLS and CDR2 as YYNGEE. Written as DNA, the CDR3 is TGTGCCGGCAGCCCCAAGGTCACAGATACGCAGTATTTT. The encoded protein is CAGSPKVTDTQYF.

This clone showed up just a few times. The V gene is TRBV5-5, the J gene TRBJ2-3, with a weak D call TRBD2 (6 bases). Germline V gene sequence: CDR1 SGHKS, CDR2 YYEKEE (reference sequence). The V end was cut by 3 bases, the J end by 5 bases, with 25 bases between. This CDR3 is built from 18 residues. In nucleotides, the CDR3 is TGTGCCAGCAGCTGGAGAGGAGGGGAAGCGGGCCCGAAAGATACGCAGTATTTT. Its protein is CASSWRGGEAGPKDTQYF.